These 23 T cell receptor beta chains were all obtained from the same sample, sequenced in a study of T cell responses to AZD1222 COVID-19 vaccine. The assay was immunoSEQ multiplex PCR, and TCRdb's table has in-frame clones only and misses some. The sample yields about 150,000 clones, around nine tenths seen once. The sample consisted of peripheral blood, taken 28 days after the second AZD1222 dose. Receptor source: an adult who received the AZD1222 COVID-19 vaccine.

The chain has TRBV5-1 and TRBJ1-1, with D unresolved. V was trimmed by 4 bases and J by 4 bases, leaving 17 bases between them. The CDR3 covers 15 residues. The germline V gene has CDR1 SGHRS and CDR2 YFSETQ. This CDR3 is CASSRGRGGPTEAFF. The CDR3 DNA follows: TGCGCCAGCAGCCGCGGGCGCGGCGGACCCACTGAAGCTTTCTTT.

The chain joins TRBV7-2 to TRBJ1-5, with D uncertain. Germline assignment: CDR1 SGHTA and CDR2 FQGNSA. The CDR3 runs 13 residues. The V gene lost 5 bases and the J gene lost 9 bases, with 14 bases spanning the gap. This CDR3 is CASSRKDRGPQHF. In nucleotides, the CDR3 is TGTGCCAGCAGCCGCAAGGATCGTGGGCCCCAGCATTTT.

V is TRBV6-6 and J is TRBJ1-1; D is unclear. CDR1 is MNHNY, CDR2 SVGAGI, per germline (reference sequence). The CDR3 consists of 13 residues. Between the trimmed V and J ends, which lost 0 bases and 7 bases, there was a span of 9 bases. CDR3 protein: CASSYSITVEAFF. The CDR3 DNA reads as TGTGCCAGCAGTTACTCGATTACAGTTGAAGCTTTCTTT.

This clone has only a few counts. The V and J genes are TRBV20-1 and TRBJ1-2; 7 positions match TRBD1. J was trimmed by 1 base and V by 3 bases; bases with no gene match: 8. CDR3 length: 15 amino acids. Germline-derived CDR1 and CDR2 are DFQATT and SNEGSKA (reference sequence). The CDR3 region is CSASRGGTVNYGYTF. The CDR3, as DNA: TGCAGTGCTAGTCGGGGGGGGACAGTTAACTATGGCTACACCTTC.

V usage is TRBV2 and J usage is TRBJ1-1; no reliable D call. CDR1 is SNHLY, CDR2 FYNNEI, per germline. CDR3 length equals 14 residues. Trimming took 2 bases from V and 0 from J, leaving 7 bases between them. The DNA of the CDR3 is TGTGCCAGCAGTGAACTCCACATGAACACTGAAGCTTTCTTT. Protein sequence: CASSELHMNTEAFF.

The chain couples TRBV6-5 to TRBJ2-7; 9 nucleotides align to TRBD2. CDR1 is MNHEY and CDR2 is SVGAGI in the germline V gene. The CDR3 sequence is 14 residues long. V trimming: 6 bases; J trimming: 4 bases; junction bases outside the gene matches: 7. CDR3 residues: CASRKTSGTYEQYF. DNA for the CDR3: TGTGCCAGCAGGAAGACTAGCGGAACTTACGAGCAGTACTTC.

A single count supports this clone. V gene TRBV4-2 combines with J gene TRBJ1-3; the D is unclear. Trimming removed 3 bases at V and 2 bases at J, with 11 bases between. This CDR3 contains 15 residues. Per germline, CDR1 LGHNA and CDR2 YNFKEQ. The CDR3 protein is CASSHGRPPGNTIYF. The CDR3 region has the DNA TGTGCCAGCAGCCACGGCAGACCCCCTGGAAACACCATATATTTT.

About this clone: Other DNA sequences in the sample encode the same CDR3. CDR3 loop: CSVGQRNTEAFF. The CDR3 nucleotides are TGCAGCGTTGGGCAGCGGAACACTGAAGCTTTCTTT. V usage is TRBV29-1 and J usage is TRBJ1-1; D is unresolved. V was pared by 4 bases and J by 1 base, with 7 bases between. CDR1 SQVTM and CDR2 ANQGSEA come from the germline V gene. The CDR3 has 12 amino acids.

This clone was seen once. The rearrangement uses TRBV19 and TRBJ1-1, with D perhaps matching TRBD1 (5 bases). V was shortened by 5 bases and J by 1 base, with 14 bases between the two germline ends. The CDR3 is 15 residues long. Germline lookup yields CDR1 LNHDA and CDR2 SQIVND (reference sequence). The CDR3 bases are TGTGCCAGTAGTTTGGGCAGGGCTGGGAACACTGAAGCTTTCTTT. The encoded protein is CASSLGRAGNTEAFF.

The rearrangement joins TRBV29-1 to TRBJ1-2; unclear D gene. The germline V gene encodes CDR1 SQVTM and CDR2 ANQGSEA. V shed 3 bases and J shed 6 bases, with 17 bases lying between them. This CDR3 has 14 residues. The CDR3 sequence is CSVDASALPDGYTF. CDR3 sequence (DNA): TGCAGCGTTGACGCGTCAGCCTTACCGGATGGCTACACCTTC.

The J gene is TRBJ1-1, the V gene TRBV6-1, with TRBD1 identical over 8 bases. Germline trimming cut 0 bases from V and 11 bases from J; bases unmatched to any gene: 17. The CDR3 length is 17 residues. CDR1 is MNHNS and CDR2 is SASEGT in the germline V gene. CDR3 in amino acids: CASSEARWGVGRGHAFF. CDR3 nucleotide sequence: TGTGCCAGCAGTGAAGCGCGGTGGGGAGTGGGCAGGGGGCATGCTTTCTTT.

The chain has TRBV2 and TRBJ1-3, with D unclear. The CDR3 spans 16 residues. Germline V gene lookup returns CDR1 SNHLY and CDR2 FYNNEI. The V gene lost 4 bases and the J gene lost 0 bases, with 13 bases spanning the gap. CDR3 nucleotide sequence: TGTGCCAGCAGTGTTGGCAGGACGAGCTCTGGAAACACCATATATTTT. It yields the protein CASSVGRTSSGNTIYF.

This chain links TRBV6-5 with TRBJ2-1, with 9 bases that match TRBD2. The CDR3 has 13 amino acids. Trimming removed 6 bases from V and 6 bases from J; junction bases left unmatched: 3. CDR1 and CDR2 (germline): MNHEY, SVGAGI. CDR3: CASRRGGVNEQFF. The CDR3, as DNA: TGTGCCAGCAGGCGCGGGGGGGTCAATGAGCAGTTCTTC.

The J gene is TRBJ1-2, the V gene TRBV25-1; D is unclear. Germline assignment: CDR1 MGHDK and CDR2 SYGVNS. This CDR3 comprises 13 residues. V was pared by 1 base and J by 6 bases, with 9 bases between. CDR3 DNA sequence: TGTGCCAGCAGTGAATCCCCCGGGGATGGCTACACCTTC. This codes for CASSESPGDGYTF.

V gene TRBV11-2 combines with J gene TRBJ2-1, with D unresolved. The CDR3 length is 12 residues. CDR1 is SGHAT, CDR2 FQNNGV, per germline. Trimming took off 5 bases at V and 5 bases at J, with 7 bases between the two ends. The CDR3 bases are TGTGCCAGCAGCCAAACTAACAATGAGCAGTTCTTC. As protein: CASSQTNNEQFF.

The CDR3 DNA sequence: TGCGCCAGCAGTTCTCACAGGGAGCGAGAGACCCAGTACTTC. Amino acids: CASSSHRERETQYF. The rearrangement links TRBV5-1 to TRBJ2-5, with D possibly TRBD1 on 6 matching bases. Germline values: CDR1 SGHRS, CDR2 YFSETQ. There are 14 residues in the CDR3. V was shortened by 5 bases and J by 4 bases, with 15 bases between the two germline ends.

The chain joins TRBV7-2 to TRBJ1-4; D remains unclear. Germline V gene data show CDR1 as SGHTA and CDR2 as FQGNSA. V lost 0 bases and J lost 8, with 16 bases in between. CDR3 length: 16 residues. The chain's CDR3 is CASSLAGAGRGEKLFF. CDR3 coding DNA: TGTGCCAGCAGCTTAGCGGGAGCAGGCCGAGGGGAAAAACTGTTTTTT.

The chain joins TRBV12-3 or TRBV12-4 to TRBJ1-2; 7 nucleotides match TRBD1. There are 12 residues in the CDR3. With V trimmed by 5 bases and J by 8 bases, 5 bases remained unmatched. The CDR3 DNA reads TGTGCCAGCAGTCCCGGGACAGTCGGCTACACCTTC. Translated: CASSPGTVGYTF.

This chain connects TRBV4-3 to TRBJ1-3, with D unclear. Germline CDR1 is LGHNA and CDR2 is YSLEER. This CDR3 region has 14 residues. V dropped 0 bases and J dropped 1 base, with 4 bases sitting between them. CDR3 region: CASSQEWSGNTIYF. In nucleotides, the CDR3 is TGCGCCAGCAGCCAAGAGTGGTCTGGAAACACCATATATTTT.

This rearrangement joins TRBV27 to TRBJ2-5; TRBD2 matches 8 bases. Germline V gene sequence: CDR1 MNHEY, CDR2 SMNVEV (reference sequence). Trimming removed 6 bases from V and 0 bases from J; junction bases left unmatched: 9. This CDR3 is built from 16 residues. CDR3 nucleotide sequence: TGTGCCAGCAGCGTACTCGGGGGGGGGTACCAAGAGACCCAGTACTTC. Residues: CASSVLGGGYQETQYF.

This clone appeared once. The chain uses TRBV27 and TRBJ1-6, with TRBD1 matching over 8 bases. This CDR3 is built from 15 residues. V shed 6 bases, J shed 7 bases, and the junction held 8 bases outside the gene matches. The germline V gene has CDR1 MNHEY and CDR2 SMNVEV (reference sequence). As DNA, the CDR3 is TGTGCCAGCAGAAGATGGACAGGGTACAATTCACCCCTCCACTTT. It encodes CASRRWTGYNSPLHF.

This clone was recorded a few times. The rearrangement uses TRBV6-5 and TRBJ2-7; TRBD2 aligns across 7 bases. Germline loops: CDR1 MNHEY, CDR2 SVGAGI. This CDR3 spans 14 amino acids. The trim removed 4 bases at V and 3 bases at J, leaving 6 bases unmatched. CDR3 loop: CASSLSGVNYEQYF. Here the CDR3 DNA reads TGTGCCAGCAGTTTAAGCGGGGTGAACTACGAGCAGTACTTC.

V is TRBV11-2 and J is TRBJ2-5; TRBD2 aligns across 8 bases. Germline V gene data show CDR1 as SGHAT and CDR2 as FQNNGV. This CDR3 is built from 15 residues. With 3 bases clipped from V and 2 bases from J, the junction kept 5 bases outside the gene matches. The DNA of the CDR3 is TGTGCCAGCAGCTTGGGCGGGGGGCTTCAAGAGACCCAGTACTTC. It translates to CASSLGGGLQETQYF.